Detailed here is one T cell receptor beta chain. Its antigen is not known. The junction shows a germline mismatch at one end, possibly a read error. This same CDR3 is encoded by further DNA sequences in the sample. The source of the sample is a study of graft-versus-host responses after intestinal transplantation. Whole-study results and caveats: Those patients showing graft-donor T cell macrochimerism displayed high graft-versus-host to host-versus-graft clonal ratios in allografts.

Produced via immunoSEQ multiplex PCR; TCRdb's table is partial and in-frame only. The table has around 10,000 clones, about 92% seen once; the top ten hold more than 4%. Germline V gene data show CDR1 as SGHVS and CDR2 as FNYEAQ. The CDR3 contains 14 residues. The receptor's source is a human patient who received an intestinal transplant, so some T cells may come from the graft donor. V and J are TRBV7-6 and TRBJ2-7, with 7 positions matching TRBD2. The starting material was PBMCs, obtained about 70 days after transplant. The CDR3 bases are TGCGCCAGCAGCTTGACTAGCTATTCCTACGAGCAGTACTTC. Translating it yields CASSLTSYSYEQYF.